A selection of T cell receptor beta chains follows, all from one sample in a study of blood T cells in healthy people across ages. TCRdb analysed the 5' RACE reads with MiXCR anew, one entry per CDR3 protein. The table records 1.5 million or so distinct CDR3 sequences, roughly 40% of them present only once. The sequenced sample was blood. The receptors come from a young woman in good health. Each CDR3 is given with its conserved first and last residue. D genes are given only for firm matches. Not all rows give a size; the values are once, few, many and, for expanded clones, a class.

NA few TRBJ1-1 TRBV20-1 TGCAGTGCTCCCCGTGCGGGGACGGGTGAAGCTTTCTTT CSAPRAGTGEAFF
NA few TRBJ1-6 TRBV12-3/TRBV12-4 TGTGCCAGCCACCCGCAAGTGACCAATTCACCCCTCCACTTT CASHPQVTNSPLHF
TRBD2 few TRBJ2-1 TRBV6-6 TGTGCCAGCAGTCCCCCTGTGGGCGGGGGATACAATGAGCAGTTCTTC CASSPPVGGGYNEQFF
NA NA TRBJ2-1 TRBV21-1 TGTGCCAGCAGCAAAGGTCCGGGTCTTCCAGATGAGCAGTTCTTC CASSKGPGLPDEQFF
NA NA TRBJ2-1 TRBV20-1 TGCAGTGCTATGGCTAGCGAAGTGGGTGAGCAGTTCTTC CSAMASEVGEQFF
NA NA TRBJ2-3 TRBV20-1 TGCAGTGCTAGAGCATCGAGCGGTGTGGATACGCAGTATTTT CSARASSGVDTQYF
NA NA TRBJ1-1 TRBV5-1 TGCGCCAGCAGCTTGGAGGGCAGTTCGAACACTGAAGCTTTCTTT CASSLEGSSNTEAFF
TRBD1 NA TRBJ2-2 TRBV2 TGTGCCAGCATTCGGCCAGGGGGCGCCTCCGGGGAGCTGTTTTTT CASIRPGGASGELFF
NA NA TRBJ2-1 TRBV7-7 TGTGCCAGCAGCTTAGTCGGTATCGGGACGGAGCAGTTCTTC CASSLVGIGTEQFF
TRBD2 NA TRBJ2-5 TRBV7-7 TGTGCCAGCAGCCCCATATCTCGACTAGCGGGAGACAACCAAGAGATCCAGTACTTC CASSPISRLAGDNQEIQYF
NA NA TRBJ1-6 TRBV5-1 TGCGCCAGCAGCTTGTGGGCACAGGGCTCCTATAATTCACCCCTCCACTTT CASSLWAQGSYNSPLHF
NA many TRBJ2-1 TRBV2 TGTGCCAGCAGCACTGGCCCCGACAATGAGCAGTTCTTC CASSTGPDNEQFF
NA NA TRBJ2-3 TRBV7-9 TGTGCCAGCAGCTCCCTCCGGACTACTAGCACAGATACGCAGTATTTT CASSSLRTTSTDTQYF
NA NA TRBJ2-2 TRBV5-1 TGCGCCAGCAGCCTTTTCGGGACGGACTCGAACACCGGGGAGCTGTTTTTT CASSLFGTDSNTGELFF
NA NA TRBJ1-2 TRBV7-9 TGTGCCAGCAGTCCAACGGACCTCTATGGCTACACCTTC CASSPTDLYGYTF
TRBD2 few TRBJ2-5 TRBV7-2 TGTGCCAGCAGCTTAGTTACTAGCGGGGCCCTCCAAGAGACCCAGTACTTC CASSLVTSGALQETQYF
NA few TRBJ2-7 TRBV6-1 TGTGCCAGCAGTCACAGGCGCTCCTACGAGCAGTACTTC CASSHRRSYEQYF
NA NA TRBJ2-1 TRBV7-6 TGTGCCAGCAGCCCTTCTTGGGGACTTTTAGTCGAGCAGTTCTTC CASSPSWGLLVEQFF
NA NA TRBJ2-1 TRBV5-1 TGCGCCAGCAGCGGGGTAGGGGTCTACAATGAGCAGTTCTTC CASSGVGVYNEQFF
NA NA TRBJ2-7 TRBV18 TGTGCCAGCTCAATTGGGGTCTCCTACGAGCAGTACTTC CASSIGVSYEQYF
NA few TRBJ2-3 TRBV27 TGTGCCAGCAGTTTAGAGGACCGCAGGGATACGCAGTATTTT CASSLEDRRDTQYF
NA few TRBJ1-1 TRBV5-5 TGTGCCAGCAGCTTTGCTGAAGGGAACACTGAAGCTTTCTTT CASSFAEGNTEAFF
TRBD1 NA TRBJ1-1 TRBV3-1 TGTGCCAGCAGCCCAGGGACAGGGGGCTTGACTGAAGCTTTCTTT CASSPGTGGLTEAFF
TRBD1 many TRBJ2-7 TRBV27 TGCGCCAGCAGCCCTCGACAGGGATCCTACGAGCAGTACTTC CASSPRQGSYEQYF
NA few TRBJ2-3 TRBV4-2 TGTGCCAGCAGCCAAAGGAGGGCAGATACGCAGTATTTT CASSQRRADTQYF
TRBD2 NA TRBJ2-7 TRBV11-3 TGTGCCAGCAGCTTAGATCCGACCGGGACTAGAGGTGAGCAGTACTTC CASSLDPTGTRGEQYF
NA NA TRBJ1-1 TRBV28 TGTGCCAGCAGTCTACCAGGGGCTTCAGAACACACTGAAGCTTTCTTT CASSLPGASEHTEAFF
TRBD2 few TRBJ2-7 TRBV6-5 TGTGCCAGCAGTTACGCCTCGAGCGGGAGCGGTTACGAGCAGTACTTC CASSYASSGSGYEQYF
TRBD1 once TRBJ1-1 TRBV29-1 TGCAGCGAACCAGGGGGCCTGAACACTGAAGCTTTCTTT CSEPGGLNTEAFF